The 15 T cell receptor beta chains listed next were all sequenced from one sample in a study of quantifying T cell responses using KT2 cells. Study details: Reverse transcription used primers in the TCR alpha and beta constant regions.

An oligo carrying a UMI was ligated to the cDNA 3' end. First-round PCR used about 4 cycles and beta primers RC1.1 and RC1.2 covering TRBC1 and TRBC2. Each CDR3 protein gets one entry after TCRdb re-called the UMI-ligation and nested PCR reads with MiXCR. The sample includes about 50,000 distinct CDR3 sequences, under 14% seen only once; the top ten take 8% to 13%. The sample taken for sequencing was PBMCs spiked with cells of the T cell clone KT2. These receptors originate from a human donor.

In its sample, this clonotype was seen a few times. The chain carries TRBV12-5 and TRBJ2-6, with D possibly matching TRBD2 (6 bases). V lost 3 bases and J 0 bases, leaving 9 bases between the germline ends. Looked up from germline, CDR1 is LGHNT and CDR2 is FRNRAP. The CDR3 spans 16 residues. CDR3 bases: TGTGCTAGTGGTTTCGTGGGGGGCTCTGGGGCCAACGTCCTGACTTTC. As protein: CASGFVGGSGANVLTF.

This clonotype came up a few times. The chain is built from TRBV12-3 or TRBV12-4 and TRBJ2-7; 8 bases agree with TRBD2. V gave up 3 bases and J gave up 2 bases; unmatched junction bases: 3. This CDR3 region has 14 residues. CDR3 nucleotides: TGTGCCAGCAGTTTCTCAGCGGGAGCCTACGAGCAGTACTTC. Translation gives CASSFSAGAYEQYF.

The chain carries TRBV7-8 and TRBJ1-1; D may be TRBD1 (5 bases). The length of the CDR3 is 15 residues. Trimming left V 1 base short and J 4 bases short, with 13 bases between. In germline, CDR1 is SGHVS, CDR2 FQNEAQ. CDR3 protein: CASSLVGGSPTEAFF. In DNA form, the CDR3 reads TGTGCCAGCAGCTTAGTGGGGGGGAGCCCCACTGAAGCTTTCTTT. Based on the CDR3 plus reference TRBV7-8 and TRBJ1-1, the full variable domain is GAGVSQSPRYKVAKRGQDVALRCDPISGHVSLFWYQQALGQGPEFLTYFQNEAQLDKSGLPSDRFFAERPEGSVSTLKIQRTQQEDSAVYLCASSLVGGSPTEAFFGQGTRLTVV.

This clonotype was observed a handful of times. The chain combines TRBV30 with TRBJ1-1; unclear D gene. Germline-derived CDR1 and CDR2 are GTSNPN and SVGIG (reference sequence). The CDR3 loop spans 13 amino acids. The V and J ends lost 4 bases and 0 bases respectively, with 9 bases between them. The CDR3 DNA follows: TGTGCCTGGATCGCAAAATTGAACACTGAAGCTTTCTTT. It codes for CAWIAKLNTEAFF.

The chain links TRBV7-8 to TRBJ1-1; D is perhaps TRBD1 (6 bases). Trimming shortened V by 5 bases and J by 4 bases, and 26 bases separated the two germline ends. The germline gives CDR1 SGHVS, CDR2 FQNEAQ. CDR3 length equals 18 residues. The CDR3 reads CASSRGALGGATSTEAFF. DNA for the CDR3: TGTGCCAGCAGCCGCGGGGCCTTGGGGGGCGCGACAAGCACTGAAGCTTTCTTT.

V usage is TRBV7-2 and J usage is TRBJ2-3; 9 bases map to TRBD2. J was trimmed by 6 bases and V by 5 bases; bases with no gene match: 12. Per the germline V gene, CDR1 is SGHTA and CDR2 is FQGNSA. This CDR3 contains 16 residues. The DNA of the CDR3 is TGTGCCAGCAGCCCACTAAGAGCGGGGGGAATGGATACGCAGTATTTT. As protein: CASSPLRAGGMDTQYF.

This clonotype has more than one count but fewer than ten. The rearrangement links TRBV29-1 to TRBJ1-2; possible D gene TRBD1, 6 bases. Per germline, CDR1 SQVTM and CDR2 ANQGSEA. Trimming shortened V by 2 bases and J by 6 bases, and 10 bases separated the two germline ends. The CDR3 has 12 residues. CDR3 residues: CSVERGEDGYTF. CDR3 DNA: TGCAGCGTTGAAAGGGGGGAGGATGGCTACACCTTC.

The chain combines TRBV25-1 with TRBJ2-1; 7 positions agree with TRBD2. V shed 7 bases and J 7 bases; nucleotides not matched to a gene: 10. CDR1 and CDR2 (germline): MGHDK, SYGVNS. CDR3 length: 14 residues. CDR3 region: CASTYGGGSNEQFF. The CDR3 DNA reads as TGTGCCAGCACCTATGGGGGGGGGTCGAATGAGCAGTTCTTC. The full variable domain, rest sourced from reference TRBV25-1 and TRBJ2-1, is EADIYQTPRYLVIGTGKKITLECSQTMGHDKMYWYQQDPGMELHLIHYSYGVNSTEKGDLSSESTVSRIRTEHFPLTLESARPSHTSQYLCASTYGGGSNEQFFGPGTRLTVL.

This chain joins TRBV6-5 and TRBJ1-2; TRBD1 aligns across 8 bases. Germline lookup yields CDR1 MNHEY and CDR2 SVGAGI. Trimming at V came to 4 bases and at J to 5 bases, leaving 12 bases not matched to a gene. The CDR3 sequence is 16 residues long. The CDR3 sequence: CASSFRPGQGAYGYTF. For the CDR3, the DNA is TGTGCCAGCAGTTTCCGCCCGGGGCAGGGGGCTTATGGCTACACCTTC.

This clonotype was seen more than once but under ten times. CDR3 region: CASSYPDGTTSAGGPVEQYF. The CDR3, as DNA: TGTGCCAGCAGCTACCCGGACGGGACAACGTCAGCGGGAGGGCCGGTCGAGCAGTACTTC. This chain links TRBV7-8 with TRBJ2-7, with TRBD2 matching 10 bases. J was trimmed by 6 bases and V by 4 bases; bases with no gene match: 24. The germline V gene has CDR1 SGHVS and CDR2 FQNEAQ. This CDR3 comprises 20 residues.

This clonotype was seen many times. The chain has TRBV7-6 and TRBJ2-4, with 7 bases matching TRBD1. The CDR3 consists of 15 residues. From germline, CDR1 is SGHVS and CDR2 FNYEAQ. V was pared by 5 bases and J by 1 base, with 5 bases of the junction left unmatched. Here the CDR3 DNA reads TGTGCCAGCAGCGAGAACAGGGGTGCCAAAAACATTCAGTACTTC. Protein product: CASSENRGAKNIQYF.

This clonotype appeared many times. The J gene is TRBJ2-3, the V gene TRBV18, with 13 bases identical to TRBD2. The germline gives CDR1 KGHSH, CDR2 LQKENI. J was trimmed by 4 bases and V by 4 bases; bases with no gene match: 26. The CDR3 length is 23 residues. The DNA of the CDR3 is TGTGCCAGCTCACAGGACCTCATCTCACTAGCGGGAGGGCCTTTGTCGGATCCAGATACGCAGTATTTT. This codes for CASSQDLISLAGGPLSDPDTQYF.

This clonotype is deemed medium-sized (0.01 to 0.1%). The CDR3 nucleotides read TGCAGCGCCTGGAGGGCAGGTTACTCCTACAATGAGCAGTTCTTC. Translating it yields CSAWRAGYSYNEQFF. The rearrangement uses TRBV29-1 and TRBJ2-1; a possible D gene is TRBD2 (6 bases). CDR1 and CDR2 from the germline V gene are SQVTM and ANQGSEA. The CDR3 is 15 residues long. Trimming took 7 bases from V and 0 from J, leaving 16 bases between them.

This chain connects TRBV7-9 to TRBJ2-7; D is unclear. V was shortened by 4 bases and J by 0 bases, with 7 bases between the two germline ends. Per the germline V gene, CDR1 is SEHNR and CDR2 is FQNEAQ (reference sequence). The CDR3 contains 13 residues. Here the CDR3 DNA reads TGTGCCAGCAGCTCTCGGGCCTCCTACGAGCAGTACTTC. Translated, it gives CASSSRASYEQYF.

This clonotype was found many times. The chain couples TRBV10-1 to TRBJ2-7, with D uncertain. This CDR3 has 14 residues. Trimming left V 0 bases short and J 2 bases short, with 8 bases between. CDR1 WNHNN and CDR2 SYGVQD come from the germline V gene (reference sequence). The CDR3 nucleotides read TGCGCCAGCAGTGAGTCAGGTCGGCCCTACGAGCAGTACTTC. Its translation is CASSESGRPYEQYF.